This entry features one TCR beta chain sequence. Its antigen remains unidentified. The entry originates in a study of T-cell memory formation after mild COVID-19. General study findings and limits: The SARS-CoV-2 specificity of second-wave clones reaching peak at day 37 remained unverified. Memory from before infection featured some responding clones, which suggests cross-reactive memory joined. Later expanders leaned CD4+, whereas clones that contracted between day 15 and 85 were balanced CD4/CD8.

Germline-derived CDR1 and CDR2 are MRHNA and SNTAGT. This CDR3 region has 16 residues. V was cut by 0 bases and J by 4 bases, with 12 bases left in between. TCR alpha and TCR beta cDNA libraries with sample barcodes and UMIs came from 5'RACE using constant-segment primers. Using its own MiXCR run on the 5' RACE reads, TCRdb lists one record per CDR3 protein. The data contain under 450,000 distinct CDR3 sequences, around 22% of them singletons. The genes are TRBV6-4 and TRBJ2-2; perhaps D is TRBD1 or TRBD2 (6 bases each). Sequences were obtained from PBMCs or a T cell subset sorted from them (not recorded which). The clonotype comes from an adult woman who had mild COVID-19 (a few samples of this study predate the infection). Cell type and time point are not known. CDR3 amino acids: CASSDSGRGGTGELFF. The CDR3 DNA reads TGTGCCAGCAGTGACTCTGGCAGGGGAGGCACCGGGGAGCTGTTTTTT.